Listed below are T cell receptor beta chains from one sample, sequenced in a study of cytomegalovirus exposure and HLA in healthy donors. Some clones are missing from TCRdb's copy, which holds only in-frame ones; the method was immunoSEQ multiplex PCR. The data hold about 170,000 clones, with about 80% observed a single time. Sequenced material: PBMCs. Source of these receptors: a woman in her 30s in good health and CMV-seropositive. Each CDR3 is given with its conserved first and last residue. D genes are given only for firm matches. Not all rows give a size; the values are once, few, many and, for expanded clones, a class.

.	TRBV6-5	TRBJ1-2	.	TGTGCCAGCAGCACAGGGATCAGGACCTATGGCTACACCTTC	CASSTGIRTYGYTF
.	TRBV7-2	TRBJ2-7	TRBD2	TGTGCCAGCAGCTTAGAGCCAGCGGGAGGGTACGAGCAGTACTTC	CASSLEPAGGYEQYF
.	TRBV27	TRBJ2-7	.	TGTGCCAGCAGTTTATCGATGATAGCGACGCCACTGGCCTACGAGCAGTACTTC	CASSLSMIATPLAYEQYF
.	TRBV19	TRBJ2-7	.	TGTGCCAGTAGGAACAGGGTTGATTCCTACGAGCAGTACTTC	CASRNRVDSYEQYF
once	TRBV30	TRBJ2-1	.	TGTGCCTGGAGTCAGGACTACAATGAGCAGTTCTTC	CAWSQDYNEQFF
once	TRBV10-1	TRBJ2-5	TRBD2	TGCGCCAGCAGTCCTAGACTAGCGGGAGAGGAGACCCAGTACTTC	CASSPRLAGEETQYF
few	TRBV6-5	TRBJ2-7	.	TGTGCCAGCAGGAGATCCCGAAACTACGAGCAGTACTTC	CASRRSRNYEQYF
.	TRBV28	TRBJ1-3	.	TGTGCCAGCAGTTTACCCGGGTTTGTTAGCTCTGGAAACACCATATATTTT	CASSLPGFVSSGNTIYF
.	TRBV5-6	TRBJ2-3	TRBD2	TGTGCCAGCAGCTTTGAGCGGGAGGCCCCAGATACGCAGTATTTT	CASSFEREAPDTQYF
.	TRBV27	TRBJ2-4	TRBD1	TGTGCCAGCAGTTTTTTGTCCGGGACAGGGGTGGACAAAAACATTCAGTACTTC	CASSFLSGTGVDKNIQYF
.	TRBV7-9	TRBJ2-3	.	TGTGCCAGCAGCTTTATCCAGGGGACAGATACGCAGTATTTT	CASSFIQGTDTQYF
.	TRBV7-9	TRBJ2-4	.	TGTGCCAGCAGCTTATCCCGGGGGGCCAAAAACATTCAGTACTTC	CASSLSRGAKNIQYF
once	TRBV27	TRBJ2-7	.	TGTGCCAGCAGTTTATACTACGGCTACGAGCAGTACTTC	CASSLYYGYEQYF
.	TRBV29-1	TRBJ2-5	TRBD1	TGCAGCGTTGAAGGGACAGGGTCTGGGAGGGAGACCCAGTACTTC	CSVEGTGSGRETQYF